These T cell receptor beta chains were read from a single sample in a study of cytomegalovirus exposure and HLA in healthy donors. TCRdb's copy holds only in-frame clones and misses some; the assay was immunoSEQ multiplex PCR. The table for this sample gives approximately 51,000 clones. The sample comprised PBMCs. Receptor source: a man aged 40-50 years in good health and CMV-seropositive. CDR3s include the opening cysteine and the closing phenylalanine or tryptophan. The D gene is left open where the match is weak.

>TRBJ2-2|16|TRBD1|TRBV10-3
CAISDSGQGGSGELFF
TGTGCCATCAGTGACTCGGGACAGGGTGGTTCCGGGGAGCTGTTTTTT
>TRBJ1-2|14|-|TRBV18
CASSLRDKAYGYTF
TGTGCCAGCTCTCTCCGGGACAAAGCCTATGGCTACACCTTC
>TRBJ2-2|14|-|TRBV30
CAWSKGAITGELFF
TGTGCCTGGAGCAAAGGGGCAATAACCGGGGAGCTGTTTTTT
>TRBJ1-4|12|-|TRBV19
CASSQENEKLFF
TGTGCCAGTAGCCAGGAAAATGAAAAACTGTTTTTT
>TRBJ2-1|17|TRBD2|TRBV18
CASSPKGVAGYYNEQFF
TGTGCCAGCTCCCCGAAGGGAGTAGCGGGATACTACAATGAGCAGTTCTTC
>TRBJ1-1|14|TRBD1|TRBV18
CASSPQGASAEAFF
TGTGCCAGCTCACCACAGGGGGCCAGTGCTGAAGCTTTCTTT
>TRBJ2-7|15|-|TRBV25-1
CASSAFAPSNYEQYF
TGTGCCAGCAGTGCCTTCGCCCCGAGTAACTACGAGCAGTACTTC
>TRBJ1-2|12|-|TRBV11-2
CASRGGNYGYTF
TGTGCCAGCAGGGGGGGGAACTATGGCTACACCTTC
>TRBJ1-1|15|-|TRBV7-9
CASSSDLTLNTEAFF
TGTGCCAGCAGCTCCGACCTGACACTGAACACTGAAGCTTTCTTT
>TRBJ2-5|14|-|TRBV5-6
CASSLEPPAETQYF
TGTGCCAGCAGCCTGGAACCCCCAGCGGAGACCCAGTACTTC
>TRBJ2-7|14|-|TRBV5-1
CASSLEPGWNEQYF
TGCGCCAGCAGCTTGGAACCAGGGTGGAACGAGCAGTACTTC
>TRBJ2-2|14|TRBD1|TRBV10-3
CAIRGTGDTGELFF
TGTGCCATCAGGGGGACAGGGGACACCGGGGAGCTGTTTTTT
>TRBJ2-3|15|TRBD2|TRBV19
CASSETSGWTDTQYF
TGTGCCAGTAGTGAAACTAGCGGGTGGACAGATACGCAGTATTTT